The 23 T cell receptor beta chains below come from one sample, sequenced in a study of blood T cell repertoires in COVID-19 (dated by TCRdb to between 2020 and 2021). Library preparation was by the immunoSEQ multiplex PCR assay. TCRdb's version of the immuneACCESS table is confined to in-frame rearrangements and falls short of the full clone set. An unresolved V gene accounts for under half of the shortfall where checked; the remainder is of unknown origin. Here the sample has 310,000 or so clones; around 86% occur a single time. Together, the top ten hold 2% to 2.5% of the sample. Input material: peripheral blood. All receptors derive from a young woman who had recovered from COVID-19.

Only a few counts were recorded for this clone. The rearrangement joins TRBV12-2 to TRBJ1-1; the DNA was not compared with TRBD1, the D call given in the table. TRBV12-2 constitutes a pseudogene. The CDR3 is made up of 14 amino acids. The CDR3 sequence is CASRWRLPGQEAFF. CDR3 coding DNA: TGTGCAAGTCGCTGGAGGTTGCCCGGACAGGAAGCTTTCTTT.

The V and J genes are TRBV4-1 and TRBJ1-4; no reliable D call. V was trimmed by 5 bases and J by 8 bases, leaving 12 bases between them. Germline V lookup: CDR1 MGHRA, CDR2 YSYEKL. This CDR3 region has 13 residues. As DNA, the CDR3 is TGCGCCAGCAGCACTTTTCAGGAAGAAAAACTGTTTTTT. Its protein product is CASSTFQEEKLFF.

The rearrangement uses TRBV28 and TRBJ1-1; the match to TRBD1 covers 7 bases. The CDR3 is made up of 11 amino acids. Germline lookup yields CDR1 MDHEN and CDR2 SYDVKM. CDR3 nucleotide sequence: TGTGGTACACAAGAGACAGGGGAAGCTTTCTTT. This codes for CGTQETGEAFF.

The chain combines TRBV7-2 with TRBJ1-1; 9 nucleotides agree with TRBD1. The CDR3 spans 14 residues. Germline-derived CDR1 and CDR2 are SGHTA and FQGNSA. Trimming at V came to 5 bases and at J to 4 bases, leaving 5 bases not matched to a gene. The CDR3 protein is CASSTDRGSTEAFF. In DNA, the CDR3 is TGTGCCAGCAGCACCGACAGGGGGAGCACTGAAGCTTTCTTT. Complete variable domain (other parts from reference TRBV7-2 and TRBJ1-1): GAGVSQSPSNKVTEKGKDVELRCDPISGHTALYWYRQSLGQGLEFLIYFQGNSAPDKSGLPSDRFSAERTGGSVSTLTIQRTQQEDSAVYLCASSTDRGSTEAFFGQGTRLTVV.

The V call is TRBV30, the J call TRBJ1-6, with D maybe TRBD1 (6 bases). CDR1 and CDR2 (germline): GTSNPN, SVGIG (reference sequence). CDR3 length equals 12 residues. Between the trimmed V and J ends, which lost 7 bases and 10 bases, there was a span of 14 bases. CDR3 amino acids: CAYRVRMSPLHF. CDR3 DNA sequence: TGTGCCTACAGGGTAAGGATGTCACCCCTCCACTTT.

This chain uses TRBV7-8 with TRBJ2-3; 10 bases are a match to TRBD1. This CDR3 spans 16 amino acids. Trimming cost V 4 bases and J 4 bases; bases outside gene matches: 8. Germline V gene lookup returns CDR1 SGHVS and CDR2 FQNEAQ. CDR3 sequence reads: CASSSLTGGGPDTQYF. In nucleotides, the CDR3 is TGTGCCAGCAGCTCTTTGACAGGGGGCGGTCCAGATACGCAGTATTTT.

The rearrangement joins TRBV2 to TRBJ1-5, with a weak D call TRBD1 (5 bases). V was clipped by 7 bases and J by 2 bases, with 9 bases between them. Germline CDR1 reads SNHLY; CDR2 reads FYNNEI. The CDR3 consists of 13 residues. This chain's CDR3 is CASTAGRNQPQHF. In DNA form, the CDR3 reads TGTGCCAGCACGGCAGGGCGCAATCAGCCCCAGCATTTT.

This clone was detected a few times. The chain's CDR3 is CASSFGLAGVWGANVLTF. The CDR3 bases are TGTGCCAGCAGCTTCGGACTAGCGGGAGTCTGGGGGGCCAACGTCCTGACTTTC. V and J are TRBV7-2 and TRBJ2-6; 13 bases agree with TRBD2. Germline lookup yields CDR1 SGHTA and CDR2 FQGNSA. The CDR3 runs to 18 residues. V lost 3 bases, J lost 4 bases, and 6 bases stayed unmatched.

The DNA of the CDR3 is TGTGCCAGCGAGGACAGGAGCTCCTACAATGAGCAGTTCTTC. This translates into CASEDRSSYNEQFF. The chain combines TRBV7-2 with TRBJ2-1; TRBD1 aligns across 7 bases. The length of the CDR3 is 14 residues. CDR1 and CDR2 (germline): SGHTA, FQGNSA. J was trimmed by 0 bases and V by 8 bases; bases with no gene match: 4.

The rearrangement links TRBV5-6 to TRBJ1-2, with D maybe TRBD1 (6 bases). The V gene's germline CDR1 is SGHDT and CDR2 YYEEEE. CDR3 length: 14 amino acids. The ends were cut back, 3 bases at V and 4 bases at J, with 13 bases in the middle. In nucleotides, the CDR3 is TGTGCCAGCAGCTCTTCGGGACAAATCTATGGCTACACCTTC. As protein: CASSSSGQIYGYTF.

V is TRBV5-5 and J is TRBJ1-6, with a tentative D call TRBD1 (6 bases). Germline loops: CDR1 SGHKS, CDR2 YYEKEE (reference sequence). Trimming pared 4 bases from V and 10 bases from J, leaving 24 bases between. CDR3 length: 17 amino acids. CDR3 bases: TGTGCCAGCAGCCCCTGGCCAACAGGGCCCCTGCTATCACCCCTCCACTTT. Its translation is CASSPWPTGPLLSPLHF.

The CDR3 reads CASRFVIRGSGEQYF. CDR3 nucleotide sequence: TGTGCCAGCAGGTTTGTTATCAGGGGATCGGGCGAGCAGTACTTC. J is TRBJ2-7 and V is TRBV11-2; the D gene is possibly TRBD1 (6 bases). CDR1 and CDR2 from the germline V gene are SGHAT and FQNNGV. The CDR3 runs 15 residues. V shed 6 bases and J shed 6 bases, with 21 bases lying between them.

The chain recombines TRBV5-1 with TRBJ2-7, with a possible D match to TRBD2 (6 bases). This CDR3 is built from 15 residues. The germline CDR1 and CDR2 sequences are SGHRS and YFSETQ. V lost 1 base and J lost 4, with 15 bases in between. CDR3 DNA sequence: TGCGCCAGCAGCTTGACGATCGGGGGACGTTACGAGCAGTACTTC. It encodes CASSLTIGGRYEQYF. Full variable domain (rest looked up from reference TRBV5-1 and TRBJ2-7): KAGVTQTPRYLIKTRGQQVTLSCSPISGHRSVSWYQQTPGQGLQFLFEYFSETQRNKGNFPGRFSGRQFSNSRSEMNVSTLELGDSALYLCASSLTIGGRYEQYFGPGTRLTVT.

The chain links TRBV7-8 to TRBJ2-1; possible D gene TRBD1, 6 bases. The V end lost 2 bases, the J end lost 7 bases, and 18 bases lay between the germline ends. Germline CDR1 reads SGHVS; CDR2 reads FQNEAQ. This CDR3 spans 16 amino acids. CDR3: CASSLMRTGSNNEQFF. CDR3 sequence (DNA): TGTGCCAGCAGCTTAATGCGAACAGGGAGTAATAATGAGCAGTTCTTC.

J is TRBJ1-5 and V is TRBV19; D is perhaps TRBD1 (6 bases). Between the trimmed V and J ends, which lost 3 bases and 1 base, there was a span of 13 bases. Per the germline V gene, CDR1 is LNHDA and CDR2 is SQIVND (reference sequence). CDR3 length equals 16 residues. The DNA of the CDR3 is TGTGCCAGTAGTATTCGGGGGGCTGTGAGCAATCAGCCCCAGCATTTT. This sequence encodes CASSIRGAVSNQPQHF. The whole variable domain, filled in from reference TRBV19 and TRBJ1-5, reads DGGITQSPKYLFRKEGQNVTLSCEQNLNHDAMYWYRQDPGQGLRLIYYSQIVNDFQKGDIAEGYSVSREKKESFPLTVTSAQKNPTAFYLCASSIRGAVSNQPQHFGDGTRLSIL.

The J gene is TRBJ2-7, the V gene TRBV10-3; 10 nucleotides agree with TRBD1. The CDR3 runs 16 residues. J was trimmed by 3 bases and V by 3 bases; bases with no gene match: 8. Germline CDR1 and CDR2: ENHRY and SYGVKD. CDR3 nucleotide sequence: TGTGCCATCAGTGATCCGACAGGGGGCGATCGCTACGAGCAGTACTTC. Encoded protein: CAISDPTGGDRYEQYF.

This CDR3 is CAITPGTGYEQYF. Here the CDR3 DNA reads TGTGCCATCACTCCAGGGACTGGCTACGAGCAGTACTTC. The gene calls are TRBV10-3 and TRBJ2-7, with TRBD2 as a possible D gene (6 bases). Germline-derived CDR1 and CDR2 are ENHRY and SYGVKD. With 7 bases removed from V and 3 bases from J, the gap between germline ends came to 13 bases. The CDR3 is 13 amino acids.

Points on this clone: Other nucleotide sequences in the sample specify the same CDR3. The gene calls are TRBV2 and TRBJ2-2, with 7 positions matching TRBD1. J was trimmed by 0 bases and V by 5 bases; bases with no gene match: 6. There are 16 residues in the CDR3. Germline CDR1 reads SNHLY; CDR2 reads FYNNEI. CDR3 residues: CASSRQGPSNTGELFF. DNA for the CDR3: TGTGCCAGCAGTAGACAGGGACCATCGAACACCGGGGAGCTGTTTTTT.

This chain uses TRBV3-1 (or the pseudogene TRBV3-2) with TRBJ1-2; D gene unclear. Per the germline V gene, CDR1 is LGHDT and CDR2 is YNNKEL (reference sequence). The CDR3 covers 16 residues. V was trimmed by 4 bases and J by 4 bases, leaving 19 bases between them. The CDR3 bases are TGTGCCAGCAGCCCAGACGGGAACGCAGGCACCTATGGCTACACCTTC. Translation gives CASSPDGNAGTYGYTF.

This chain joins TRBV3-1 (or the pseudogene TRBV3-2) and TRBJ2-7; 9 nucleotides agree with TRBD1. CDR3 length: 14 residues. Per the germline V gene, CDR1 is LGHDT and CDR2 is YNNKEL (reference sequence). With 5 bases clipped from V and 5 bases from J, the junction kept 7 bases outside the gene matches. Here the CDR3 DNA reads TGTGCCAGCAGCAGGGGACAGGGACCTGACGAGCAGTACTTC. Its translation is CASSRGQGPDEQYF.

The chain recombines TRBV29-1 with TRBJ2-7, with TRBD1 matching 9 bases. There are 15 residues in the CDR3. V gave up 0 bases and J gave up 4 bases; unmatched junction bases: 7. Per germline, CDR1 SQVTM and CDR2 ANQGSEA. CDR3 loop: CSVEDWGQGRYEQYF. The CDR3, as DNA: TGCAGCGTTGAAGATTGGGGACAGGGTCGGTACGAGCAGTACTTC.

V is TRBV7-2 and J is TRBJ2-7; the D gene is possibly TRBD1 (5 bases). Trimming shortened V by 4 bases and J by 3 bases, and 19 bases separated the two germline ends. Germline V gives CDR1 SGHTA, CDR2 FQGNSA. The CDR3 runs 16 residues. DNA of the CDR3: TGTGCCAGCAGCTATGTCTTAGGGGCCCCGCTCTACGAGCAGTACTTC. Its translation: CASSYVLGAPLYEQYF.

This clone was observed a handful of times. The gene calls are TRBV19 and TRBJ2-7; D uncertain. CDR1 is LNHDA, CDR2 SQIVND, per germline (reference sequence). V was clipped by 3 bases and J by 0 bases, with 12 bases between them. This CDR3 contains 15 residues. CDR3 amino acids: CASSIAGHSSYEQYF. The CDR3 DNA sequence: TGTGCCAGTAGTATTGCCGGCCACAGCTCCTACGAGCAGTACTTC.